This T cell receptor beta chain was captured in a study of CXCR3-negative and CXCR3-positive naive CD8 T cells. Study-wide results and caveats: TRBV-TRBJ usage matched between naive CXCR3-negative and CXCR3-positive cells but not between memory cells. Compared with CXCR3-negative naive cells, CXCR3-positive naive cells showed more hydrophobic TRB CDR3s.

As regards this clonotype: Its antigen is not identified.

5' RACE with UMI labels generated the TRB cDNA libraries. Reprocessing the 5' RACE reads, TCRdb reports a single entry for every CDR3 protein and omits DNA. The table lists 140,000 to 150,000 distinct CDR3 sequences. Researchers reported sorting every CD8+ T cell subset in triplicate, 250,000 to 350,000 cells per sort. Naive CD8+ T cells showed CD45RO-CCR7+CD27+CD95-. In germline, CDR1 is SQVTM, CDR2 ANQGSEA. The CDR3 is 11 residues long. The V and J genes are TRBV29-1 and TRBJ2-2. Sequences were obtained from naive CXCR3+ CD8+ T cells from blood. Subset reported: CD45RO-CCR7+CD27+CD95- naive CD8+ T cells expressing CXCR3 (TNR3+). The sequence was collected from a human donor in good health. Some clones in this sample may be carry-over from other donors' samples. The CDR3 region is CSVGLAGELFF.